This T cell receptor beta chain was identified in a study of blood T cell repertoires in COVID-19. Study-wide background: The study drew acute and convalescent COVID-19 samples from the United States, Italy and Spain.

The CDR3 totals 14 residues. Per the germline V gene, CDR1 is SNHLY and CDR2 is FYNNEI. Unmatched junction bases numbered 3, after V lost 10 bases and J lost 2 bases. Within 2 weeks before study entry, exposed participants met a COVID-19 case. Authors' data handling: Amplification of reference gene primers provided the estimated nucleated cell counts. Sequencing was performed with immunoSEQ multiplex PCR; in TCRdb, only in-frame clones are kept and a portion is missing. The V and J calls and the clone size are those of that table, but D and trimming were determined from the DNA. This sample yields about 300,000 clones, of which 89% are seen a single time; roughly 2.9% belongs to the top ten.

This clonotype originated in a woman aged 45-60 years who had been exposed to COVID-19. V gene TRBV2 combines with J gene TRBJ2-3, with 13 bases that match TRBD2. Sequenced: PBMCs or T cells enriched from blood (not recorded which). The chain's CDR3 is CATGLAGDTDTQYF. Written as DNA, the CDR3 is TGTGCCACCGGACTAGCGGGGGACACAGATACGCAGTATTTT.